This T cell receptor beta chain was documented in a study of blood T cell repertoires in COVID-19. Whole-study context: From the United States, Italy and Spain came samples of acute and convalescent COVID-19.

Some clones are missing from TCRdb's copy, which holds only in-frame ones; the method was immunoSEQ multiplex PCR. The sample has some 40,000 clones, approximately 90% seen once; the top ten hold around 4.6%. The CDR3 consists of 13 residues. Germline CDR1 is SEHNR and CDR2 is FQNEAQ (reference sequence). Between the trimmed V and J ends, which lost 2 bases and 5 bases, there was a span of 9 bases. V gene TRBV7-9 combines with J gene TRBJ1-1; D gene ambiguous. The TCR sequence derives from a human donor in a cohort sampled during active COVID-19. Sequenced input: peripheral blood. The CDR3 DNA sequence: TGTGCCAGCAGCTTAACTACGGGAACTGAAGCTTTCTTT. Amino acid sequence: CASSLTTGTEAFF. Looking up the rest from reference TRBV7-9 and TRBJ1-1 gives the full variable domain: DTGVSQNPRHKITKRGQNVTFRCDPISEHNRLYWYRQTLGQGPEFLTYFQNEAQLEKSRLLSDRFSAERPKGSFSTLEIQRTEQGDSAMYLCASSLTTGTEAFFGQGTRLTVV.